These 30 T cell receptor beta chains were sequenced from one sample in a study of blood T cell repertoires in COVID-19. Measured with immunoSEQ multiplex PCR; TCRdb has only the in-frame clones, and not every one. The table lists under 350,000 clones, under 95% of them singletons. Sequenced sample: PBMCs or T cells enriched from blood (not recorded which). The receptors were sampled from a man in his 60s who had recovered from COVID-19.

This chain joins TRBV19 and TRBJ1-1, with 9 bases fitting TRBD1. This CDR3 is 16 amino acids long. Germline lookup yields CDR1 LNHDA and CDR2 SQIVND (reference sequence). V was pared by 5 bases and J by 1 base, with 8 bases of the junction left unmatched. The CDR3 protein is CASSPYSTGGNTEAFF. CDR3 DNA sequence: TGTGCCAGTAGTCCCTACTCGACAGGGGGGAACACTGAAGCTTTCTTT.

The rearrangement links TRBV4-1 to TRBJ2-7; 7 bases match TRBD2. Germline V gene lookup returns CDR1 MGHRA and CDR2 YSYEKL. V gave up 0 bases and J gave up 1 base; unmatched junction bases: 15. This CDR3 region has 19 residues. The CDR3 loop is CASSQDPAAAGVTSYEQYF. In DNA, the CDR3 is TGCGCCAGCAGCCAAGATCCAGCGGCGGCGGGGGTGACGTCCTACGAGCAGTACTTC.

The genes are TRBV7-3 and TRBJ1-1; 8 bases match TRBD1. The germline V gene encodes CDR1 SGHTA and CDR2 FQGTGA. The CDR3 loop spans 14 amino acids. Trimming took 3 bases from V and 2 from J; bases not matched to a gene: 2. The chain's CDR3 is CASSFGQGNTEAFF. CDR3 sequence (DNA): TGTGCCAGCAGCTTTGGACAGGGCAACACTGAAGCTTTCTTT.

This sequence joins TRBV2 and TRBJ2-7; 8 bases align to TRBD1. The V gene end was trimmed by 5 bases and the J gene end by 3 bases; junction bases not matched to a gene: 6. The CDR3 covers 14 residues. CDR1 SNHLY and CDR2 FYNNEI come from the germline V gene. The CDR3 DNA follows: TGTGCCAGCAGTCCGGACAGGGAACTCTACGAGCAGTACTTC. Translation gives CASSPDRELYEQYF.

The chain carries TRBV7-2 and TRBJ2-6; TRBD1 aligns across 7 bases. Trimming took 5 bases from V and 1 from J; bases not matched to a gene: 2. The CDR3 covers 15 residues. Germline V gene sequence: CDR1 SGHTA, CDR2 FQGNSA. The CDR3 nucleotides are TGTGCCAGCAGCACGACAGGGTCTGGGGCCAACGTCCTGACTTTC. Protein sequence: CASSTTGSGANVLTF.

The CDR3 DNA follows: TGTGCCAGCAGTGTTTTCGCGGGCAGGGGAGCCTACGAGCAGTACTTC. It is translated as CASSVFAGRGAYEQYF. The rearrangement links TRBV2 to TRBJ2-7; TRBD1 might be the D (6 bases). The CDR3 has 16 residues. Trimming pared 4 bases from V and 2 bases from J, leaving 18 bases between. Germline V gene sequence: CDR1 SNHLY, CDR2 FYNNEI.

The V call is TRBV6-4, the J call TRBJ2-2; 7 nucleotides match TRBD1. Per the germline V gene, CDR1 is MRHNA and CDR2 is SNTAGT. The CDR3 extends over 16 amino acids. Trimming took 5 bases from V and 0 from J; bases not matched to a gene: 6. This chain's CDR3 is CASSPNRGANTGELFF. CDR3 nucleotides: TGTGCCAGCAGTCCCAACAGGGGAGCGAACACCGGGGAGCTGTTTTTT.

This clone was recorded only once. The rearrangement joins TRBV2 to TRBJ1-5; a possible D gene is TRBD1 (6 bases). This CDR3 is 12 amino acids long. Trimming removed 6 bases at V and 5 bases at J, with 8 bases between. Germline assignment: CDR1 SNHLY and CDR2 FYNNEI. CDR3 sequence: CASSSGDQPQHF. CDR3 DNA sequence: TGTGCCAGCAGCTCAGGGGATCAGCCCCAGCATTTT.

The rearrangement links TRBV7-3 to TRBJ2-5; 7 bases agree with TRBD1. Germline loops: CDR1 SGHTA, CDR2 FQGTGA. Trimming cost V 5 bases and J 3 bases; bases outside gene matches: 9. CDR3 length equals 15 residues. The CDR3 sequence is CASSLRGLNEETQYF. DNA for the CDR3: TGTGCCAGCAGCCTAAGGGGGCTCAATGAAGAGACCCAGTACTTC.

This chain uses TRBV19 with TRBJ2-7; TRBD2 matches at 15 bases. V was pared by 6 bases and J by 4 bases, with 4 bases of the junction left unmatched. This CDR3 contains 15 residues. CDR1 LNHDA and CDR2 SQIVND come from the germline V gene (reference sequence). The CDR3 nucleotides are TGTGCCAGTAGAGATGGGACTAGCGGGAGGTACGAGCAGTACTTC. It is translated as CASRDGTSGRYEQYF.

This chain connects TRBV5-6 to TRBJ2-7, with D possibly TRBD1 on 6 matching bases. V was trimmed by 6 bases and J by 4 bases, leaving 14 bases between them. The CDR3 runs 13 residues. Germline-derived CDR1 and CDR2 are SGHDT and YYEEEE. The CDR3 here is CASTRDTEYEQYF. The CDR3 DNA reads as TGTGCCAGCACCCGGGACACCGAATACGAGCAGTACTTC.

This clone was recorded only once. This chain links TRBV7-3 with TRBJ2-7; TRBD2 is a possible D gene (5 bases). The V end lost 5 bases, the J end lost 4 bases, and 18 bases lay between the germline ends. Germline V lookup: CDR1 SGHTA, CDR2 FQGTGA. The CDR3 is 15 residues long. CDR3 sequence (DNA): TGTGCCAGCAGCCCCGCTTCGTCCGCGGGTTACGAGCAGTACTTC. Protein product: CASSPASSAGYEQYF.

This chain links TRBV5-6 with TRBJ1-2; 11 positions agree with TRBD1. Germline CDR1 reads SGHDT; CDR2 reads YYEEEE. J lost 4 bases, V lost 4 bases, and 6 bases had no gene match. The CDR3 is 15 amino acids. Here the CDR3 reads CASSRDRGAAYGYTF. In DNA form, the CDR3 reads TGTGCCAGCAGCCGGGACAGGGGGGCGGCCTATGGCTACACCTTC.

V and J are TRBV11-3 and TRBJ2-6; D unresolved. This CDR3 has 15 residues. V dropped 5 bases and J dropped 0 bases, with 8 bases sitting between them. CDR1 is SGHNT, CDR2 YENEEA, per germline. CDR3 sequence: CASSLGFSGANVLTF. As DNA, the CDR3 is TGTGCCAGCAGCCTTGGCTTCTCTGGGGCCAACGTCCTGACTTTC.

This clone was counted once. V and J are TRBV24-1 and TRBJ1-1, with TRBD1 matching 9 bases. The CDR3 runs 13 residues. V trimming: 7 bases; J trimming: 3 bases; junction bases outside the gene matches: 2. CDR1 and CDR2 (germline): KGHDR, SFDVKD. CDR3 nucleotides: TGTGCCACCAGCCGGACAGGGGACACTGAAGCTTTCTTT. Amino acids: CATSRTGDTEAFF.

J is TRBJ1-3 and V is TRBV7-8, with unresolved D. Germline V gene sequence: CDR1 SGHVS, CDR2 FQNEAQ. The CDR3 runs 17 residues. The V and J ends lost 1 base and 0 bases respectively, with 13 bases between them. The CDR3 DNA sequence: TGTGCCAGCAGCTTAGGACTCGTCGGGAACTCTGGAAACACCATATATTTT. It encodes CASSLGLVGNSGNTIYF.

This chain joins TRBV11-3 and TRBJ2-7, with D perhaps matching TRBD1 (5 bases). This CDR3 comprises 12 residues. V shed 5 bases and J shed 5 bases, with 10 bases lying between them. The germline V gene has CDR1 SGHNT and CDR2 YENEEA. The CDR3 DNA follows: TGTGCCAGCAGCATAAGGGGCCACGAGCAGTACTTC. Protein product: CASSIRGHEQYF.

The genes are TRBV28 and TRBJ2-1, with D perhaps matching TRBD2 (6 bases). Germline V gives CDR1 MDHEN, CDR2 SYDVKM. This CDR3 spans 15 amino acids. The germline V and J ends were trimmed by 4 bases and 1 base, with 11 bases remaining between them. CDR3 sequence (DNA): TGTGCCAGCAGTTCAAGCGGGCATTCCTACAATGAGCAGTTCTTC. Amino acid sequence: CASSSSGHSYNEQFF.

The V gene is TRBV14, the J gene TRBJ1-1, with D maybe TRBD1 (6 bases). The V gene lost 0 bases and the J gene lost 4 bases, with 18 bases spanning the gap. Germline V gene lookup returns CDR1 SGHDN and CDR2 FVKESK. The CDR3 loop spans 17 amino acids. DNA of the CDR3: TGTGCCAGCAGCCAAGATCGGGGCAGGGGTTACGCCACTGAAGCTTTCTTT. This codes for CASSQDRGRGYATEAFF.

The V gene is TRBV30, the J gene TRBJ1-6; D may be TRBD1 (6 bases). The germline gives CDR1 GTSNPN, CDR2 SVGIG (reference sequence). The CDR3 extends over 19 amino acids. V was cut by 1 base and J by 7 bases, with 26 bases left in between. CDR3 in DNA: TGTGCCTGGAGTGGGCAGGGGACATCTCCATTTGCCTCCAATTCACCCCTCCACTTT. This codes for CAWSGQGTSPFASNSPLHF.

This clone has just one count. The CDR3 nucleotides are TGTGCCAGCAGCGTACAGGGTAATGAGCAGTTCTTC. It specifies CASSVQGNEQFF. The chain couples TRBV7-9 to TRBJ2-1; TRBD1 might be the D (6 bases). V gave up 5 bases and J gave up 7 bases, with 9 bases separating them. This CDR3 spans 12 amino acids. Germline V gene sequence: CDR1 SEHNR, CDR2 FQNEAQ (reference sequence).

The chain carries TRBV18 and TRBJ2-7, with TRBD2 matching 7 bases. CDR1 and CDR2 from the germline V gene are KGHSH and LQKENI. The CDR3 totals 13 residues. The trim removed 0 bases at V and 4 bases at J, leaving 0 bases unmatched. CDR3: CASSPPSGYEQYF. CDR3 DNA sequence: TGTGCCAGCTCACCACCTAGCGGGTACGAGCAGTACTTC.

CDR3 sequence (DNA): TGTGCCAGCAGCTTCCAACTAGCGGGGGGTTCCTACGAGCAGTACTTC. Translation: CASSFQLAGGSYEQYF. The V call is TRBV7-8, the J call TRBJ2-7; 12 bases line up with TRBD2. CDR3 length: 16 amino acids. V lost 3 bases, J lost 1 base, and 4 bases stayed unmatched. The germline V gene has CDR1 SGHVS and CDR2 FQNEAQ.

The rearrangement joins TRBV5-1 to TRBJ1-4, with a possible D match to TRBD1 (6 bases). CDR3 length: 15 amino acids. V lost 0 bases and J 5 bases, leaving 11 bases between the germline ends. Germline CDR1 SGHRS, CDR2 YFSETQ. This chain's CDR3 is CASSLEQGQNEKLFF. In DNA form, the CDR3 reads TGCGCCAGCAGCTTGGAACAGGGACAAAATGAAAAACTGTTTTTT.

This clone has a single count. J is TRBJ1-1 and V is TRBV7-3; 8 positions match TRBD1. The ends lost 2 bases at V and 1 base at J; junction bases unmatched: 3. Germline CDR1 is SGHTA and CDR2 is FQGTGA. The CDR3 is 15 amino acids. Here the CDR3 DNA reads TGTGCCAGCAGCTTAGACAGGGGTCCGAACACTGAAGCTTTCTTT. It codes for CASSLDRGPNTEAFF.

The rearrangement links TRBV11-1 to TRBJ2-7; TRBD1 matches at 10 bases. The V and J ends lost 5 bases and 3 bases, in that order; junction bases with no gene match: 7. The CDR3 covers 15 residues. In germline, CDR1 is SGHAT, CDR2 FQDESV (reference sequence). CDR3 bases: TGTGCCAGCAGCACCCGGGACAGGGGAATCTACGAGCAGTACTTC. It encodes CASSTRDRGIYEQYF.

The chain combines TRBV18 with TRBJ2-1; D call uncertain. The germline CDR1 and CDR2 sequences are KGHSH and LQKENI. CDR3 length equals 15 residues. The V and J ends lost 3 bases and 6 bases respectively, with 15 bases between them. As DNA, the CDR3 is TGTGCCAGCTCACCCCCAGCTTTAGCCCTCAATGAGCAGTTCTTC. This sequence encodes CASSPPALALNEQFF.

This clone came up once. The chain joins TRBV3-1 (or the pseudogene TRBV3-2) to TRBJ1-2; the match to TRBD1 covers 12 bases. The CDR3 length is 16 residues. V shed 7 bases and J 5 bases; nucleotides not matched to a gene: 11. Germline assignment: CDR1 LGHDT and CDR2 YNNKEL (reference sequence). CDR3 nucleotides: TGTGCCAGCACCGCGGGACAGGGGGCGTTGCGGTATGGCTACACCTTC. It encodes CASTAGQGALRYGYTF.

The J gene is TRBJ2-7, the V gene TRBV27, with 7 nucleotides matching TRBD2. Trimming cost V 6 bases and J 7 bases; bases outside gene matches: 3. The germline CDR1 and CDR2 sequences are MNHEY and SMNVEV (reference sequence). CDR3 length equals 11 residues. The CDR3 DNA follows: TGTGCCAGCAGCTCCGGGGGGGAGCAGTACTTC. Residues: CASSSGGEQYF.

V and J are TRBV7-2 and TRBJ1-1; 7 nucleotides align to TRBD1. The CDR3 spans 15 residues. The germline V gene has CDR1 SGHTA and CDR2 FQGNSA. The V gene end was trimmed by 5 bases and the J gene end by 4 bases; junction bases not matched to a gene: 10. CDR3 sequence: CASSVKGAGSTEAFF. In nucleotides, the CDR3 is TGTGCCAGCAGCGTAAAGGGGGCTGGTAGCACTGAAGCTTTCTTT.